Below, one T cell receptor beta chain is given with its context. TCRdb called the 5' RACE reads again in MiXCR, with one record for every CDR3 protein. The sample yields fewer than 600,000 distinct CDR3 sequences, about a fifth seen once. These data belong to a study of T-cell memory formation after mild COVID-19. The CDR3 spans 14 residues. From germline, CDR1 is SGHDT and CDR2 YYEEEE. V gave up 4 bases and J gave up 5 bases, with 15 bases separating them. Source material: PBMCs or a T cell subset sorted from them (not recorded which). This chain uses TRBV5-6 with TRBJ1-1; D gene ambiguous. The TCR was taken from an adult woman who had mild COVID-19 (a few samples of this study predate the infection). Cell type and time point are not known. DNA of the CDR3: TGTGCCAGCAGCGCGATCGAAGAGGAGACTGAAGCTTTCTTT. Translating gives CASSAIEEETEAFF.